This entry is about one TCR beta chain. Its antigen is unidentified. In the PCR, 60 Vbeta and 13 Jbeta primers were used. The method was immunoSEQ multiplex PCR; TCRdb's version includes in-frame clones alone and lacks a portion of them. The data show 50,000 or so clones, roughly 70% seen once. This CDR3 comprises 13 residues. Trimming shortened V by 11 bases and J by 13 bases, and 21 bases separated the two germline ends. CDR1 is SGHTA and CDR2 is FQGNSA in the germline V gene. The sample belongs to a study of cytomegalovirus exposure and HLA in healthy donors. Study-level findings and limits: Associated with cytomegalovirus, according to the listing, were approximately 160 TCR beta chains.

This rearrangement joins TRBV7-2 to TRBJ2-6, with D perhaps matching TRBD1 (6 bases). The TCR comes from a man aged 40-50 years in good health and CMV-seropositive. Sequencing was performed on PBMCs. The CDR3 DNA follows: TGTGCCTTGGGGGCGCCGGGCCAGGGAGTCCTGACTTTC. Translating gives CALGAPGQGVLTF.